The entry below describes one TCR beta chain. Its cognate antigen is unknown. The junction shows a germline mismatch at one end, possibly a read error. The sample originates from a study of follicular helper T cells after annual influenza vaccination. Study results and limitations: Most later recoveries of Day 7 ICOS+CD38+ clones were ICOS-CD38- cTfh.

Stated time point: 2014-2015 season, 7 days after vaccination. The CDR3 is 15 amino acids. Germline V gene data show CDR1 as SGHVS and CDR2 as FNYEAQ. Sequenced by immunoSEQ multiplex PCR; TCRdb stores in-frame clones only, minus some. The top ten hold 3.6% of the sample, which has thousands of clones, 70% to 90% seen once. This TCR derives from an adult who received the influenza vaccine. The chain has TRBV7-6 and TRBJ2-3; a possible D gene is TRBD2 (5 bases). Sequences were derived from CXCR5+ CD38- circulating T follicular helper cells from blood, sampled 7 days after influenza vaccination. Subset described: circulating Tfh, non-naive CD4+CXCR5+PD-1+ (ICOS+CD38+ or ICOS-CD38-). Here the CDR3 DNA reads TGTGCCAGCAGCCTAGCCACATCTAGCACAGATACGCAGTATTTT. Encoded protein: CASSLATSSTDTQYF.